Listed here are 22 T cell receptor beta chains from one sample, sequenced in a study of CXCR3-negative and CXCR3-positive naive CD8 T cells. It was by 5' RACE with UMI labels that the TRB cDNA libraries were prepared. TCRdb re-called the 5' RACE reads and catalogs CDR3 proteins one per entry, DNA excluded. This sample's table has about 46,000 distinct CDR3 sequences. The specimen was naive CXCR3- CD8+ T cells from blood. Subset given: CD45RO-CCR7+CD27+CD95- naive CD8+ T cells lacking CXCR3 (TNR3-). These receptors all stem from a human donor in good health. Some clones in this sample may be carry-over from other donors' samples.

The chain joins TRBV4-2 to TRBJ2-5; TCRdb's D call of TRBD1 is untestable without DNA. This CDR3 has 16 amino acids. Germline lookup yields CDR1 LGHNA and CDR2 YNFKEQ. The chain's CDR3 is CASSQDPGQGAETQYF.

The chain carries TRBV5-1 and TRBJ2-7; the TCRdb call, TRBD2, lacks DNA for checking. CDR1 is SGHRS, CDR2 YFSETQ, per germline. The CDR3 has 13 amino acids. The CDR3 is CASSGASVYEQYF.

The V and J genes are TRBV2 and TRBJ2-7; TCRdb's D call of TRBD2 is untestable without DNA. The CDR3 runs 17 residues. Germline lookup yields CDR1 SNHLY and CDR2 FYNNEI. CDR3 region: CASSVLAGGGDYDEQYF.

The rearrangement uses TRBV30 and TRBJ2-1; TCRdb's D gene call, TRBD2, goes unchecked for lack of DNA. The germline CDR1 and CDR2 sequences are GTSNPN and SVGIG (reference sequence). The CDR3 contains 14 residues. CDR3: CAWSVREGGHEQFF.

This CDR3 reads CASSTGGTGRETQYF. V usage is TRBV5-1 and J usage is TRBJ2-5; TCRdb outputs TRBD1, but without DNA this stays unchecked. This CDR3 has 15 residues. The V gene's germline CDR1 is SGHRS and CDR2 YFSETQ.

This chain connects TRBV7-6 to TRBJ2-7; without DNA, the TCRdb call of TRBD1 cannot be checked. Germline CDR1 is SGHVS and CDR2 is FNYEAQ. The CDR3 contains 14 residues. CDR3 loop: CASSSRQGAGEQYF.

The chain is built from TRBV6-2 or TRBV6-3 and TRBJ2-7; TCRdb outputs TRBD1, but without DNA this stays unchecked. The germline V gene has CDR1 MNHEY and CDR2 SVGEGT. There are 15 residues in the CDR3. The CDR3 sequence: CASTAAGQGTYEQYF.

V gene TRBV6-4 combines with J gene TRBJ2-2; TCRdb indicates TRBD2, and absent DNA this call remains unverified. CDR3 length: 15 amino acids. Germline V gene sequence: CDR1 MRHNA, CDR2 SNTAGT. CDR3 region: CASSEVAANTGELFF.

This chain joins TRBV7-6 and TRBJ1-5; the TCRdb D gene call, TRBD1, has no DNA to confirm it. The CDR3 runs to 13 residues. From germline, CDR1 is SGHVS and CDR2 FNYEAQ. CDR3 amino acids: CASSDTQGAPLHF.

This sequence joins TRBV6-6 and TRBJ1-1. The CDR3 is made up of 11 amino acids. Looked up from germline, CDR1 is MNHNY and CDR2 is SVGAGI (reference sequence). The CDR3 sequence: CASIGLGEAFF.

The chain links TRBV29-1 to TRBJ1-3; TCRdb reports TRBD1, a call that lacks DNA to check it against. Germline CDR1 is SQVTM and CDR2 is ANQGSEA. The CDR3 extends over 12 amino acids. CDR3 protein: CSCPGTGNTIYF.

The rearrangement uses TRBV5-4 and TRBJ2-7. The CDR3 is 16 residues long. Germline V gene data show CDR1 as SGHNT and CDR2 as YYREEE (reference sequence). The CDR3 is CASSLTSGLGTYEQYF.

The V gene is TRBV5-6, the J gene TRBJ2-1; no DNA is available, so the TRBD1 call from TCRdb remains unchecked. Germline values: CDR1 SGHDT, CDR2 YYEEEE. The CDR3 is 16 residues long. The CDR3 loop is CASSLTGEGAYNEQFF.

The chain uses TRBV20-1 and TRBJ2-1; TCRdb reports TRBD2, a call that lacks DNA to check it against. The CDR3 is 13 residues long. The germline V gene has CDR1 DFQATT and CDR2 SNEGSKA (reference sequence). The CDR3 is CSARGLGGNEQFF.

The chain joins TRBV10-3 to TRBJ1-1; lacking DNA, the TRBD1 call made by TCRdb goes unchecked. The V gene's germline CDR1 is ENHRY and CDR2 SYGVKD. The CDR3 spans 18 residues. The chain's CDR3 is CAISESSVGQGAIGEALF.

The gene calls are TRBV29-1 and TRBJ2-2; TCRdb's D call, TRBD1, is unchecked because there is no DNA. The CDR3 totals 16 residues. In germline, CDR1 is SQVTM, CDR2 ANQGSEA. The CDR3 region is CSVRDRGLEGTGELFF.

Here the CDR3 reads CASSFDRNTGELFF. This sequence joins TRBV5-1 and TRBJ2-2; TCRdb's D call, TRBD1, is unchecked because there is no DNA. The length of the CDR3 is 14 residues. CDR1 and CDR2 from the germline V gene are SGHRS and YFSETQ.

This chain uses TRBV25-1 with TRBJ2-1. This CDR3 comprises 16 residues. Per germline, CDR1 MGHDK and CDR2 SYGVNS. The CDR3 spells CASSEYFRVGLNEQFF. The full variable domain, with the rest looked up from reference TRBV25-1 and TRBJ2-1, is EADIYQTPRYLVIGTGKKITLECSQTMGHDKMYWYQQDPGMELHLIHYSYGVNSTEKGDLSSESTVSRIRTEHFPLTLESARPSHTSQYLCASSEYFRVGLNEQFFGPGTRLTVL.

V and J are TRBV29-1 and TRBJ1-2; the D call of TRBD1 rests on TCRdb alone, since no DNA is present to check it. This CDR3 is 14 amino acids long. Germline V gene lookup returns CDR1 SQVTM and CDR2 ANQGSEA. CDR3 loop: CSVDWGFTDYGYTF. Filled out from reference TRBV29-1 and TRBJ1-2, the complete variable domain reads SAVISQKPSRDICQRGTSLTIQCQVDSQVTMMFWYRQQPGQSLTLIATANQGSEATYESGFVIDKFPISRPNLTFSTLTVSNMSPEDSSIYLCSVDWGFTDYGYTFGSGTRLTVV.

The J gene is TRBJ2-7, the V gene TRBV7-7; lacking DNA, the TRBD1 call made by TCRdb goes unchecked. The CDR3 consists of 15 residues. Germline V lookup: CDR1 SSHAT, CDR2 FNYEAQ (reference sequence). CDR3 region: CASSGSLAPSYEQYF.

This rearrangement joins TRBV28 to TRBJ2-5. CDR1 and CDR2 from the germline V gene are MDHEN and SYDVKM. This CDR3 spans 13 amino acids. CDR3 loop: CASSSPNQETQYF.

The chain links TRBV9 to TRBJ2-7; TCRdb's D call, TRBD1, is unchecked because there is no DNA. Germline CDR1 reads SGDLS; CDR2 reads YYNGEE. The CDR3 consists of 14 residues. The CDR3 loop reads CASSGGGQPHEQYF.